The clone carrying this T cell receptor beta chain was seen once. Its antigen is still unknown. At one end, the junction sequence differs from germline, possibly due to a read error. In TCRdb, the reads were re-called with MiXCR into one record per CDR3 protein. The data contain a few hundred thousand distinct CDR3 sequences, 15% to 20% of them singletons. These data belong to a study of T cell repertoires in cytomegalovirus infection. Turning to the study itself: It was the public TCR beta signatures that indicated both CMV infection and matching HLA type. General study findings and limits: Using cumulative public TCR beta family frequency, the authors identified those who carried CMV together with the relevant HLA. Predominance within the ex vivo response was attributable to HLA-C-restricted CMV-specific TCR beta clonotypes.

The CDR3 is 14 amino acids. The germline gives CDR1 ENHRY, CDR2 SYGVKD. The receptor's source is a human donor in good health (CMV status not recorded). Some clones in this sample may be carry-over from other donors' samples. The material sequenced was PBMCs. The rearrangement uses TRBV10-3 and TRBJ2-7, with D maybe TRBD2 (5 bases). The CDR3: CVISGNSGSYEQYF. DNA for the CDR3: TGTGTCATCAGTGGTAACAGCGGCTCCTACGAGCAGTACTTC.